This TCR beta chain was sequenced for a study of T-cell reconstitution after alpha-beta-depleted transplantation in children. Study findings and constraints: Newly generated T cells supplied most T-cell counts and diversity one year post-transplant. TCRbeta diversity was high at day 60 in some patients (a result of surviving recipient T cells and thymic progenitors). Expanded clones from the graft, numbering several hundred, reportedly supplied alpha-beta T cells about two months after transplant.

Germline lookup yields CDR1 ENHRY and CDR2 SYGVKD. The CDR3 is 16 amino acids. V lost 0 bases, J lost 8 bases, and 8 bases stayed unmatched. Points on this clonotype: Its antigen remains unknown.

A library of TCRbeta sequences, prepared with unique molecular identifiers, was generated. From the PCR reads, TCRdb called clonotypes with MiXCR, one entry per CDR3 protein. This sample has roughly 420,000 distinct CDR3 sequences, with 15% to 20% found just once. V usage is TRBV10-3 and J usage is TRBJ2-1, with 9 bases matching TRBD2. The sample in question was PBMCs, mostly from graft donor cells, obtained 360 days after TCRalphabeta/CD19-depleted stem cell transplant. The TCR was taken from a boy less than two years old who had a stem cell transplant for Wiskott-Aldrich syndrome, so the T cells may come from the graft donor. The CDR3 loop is CAISESSPAGGYEQFF. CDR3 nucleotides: TGTGCCATCAGTGAGTCGTCCCCAGCGGGGGGCTATGAGCAGTTCTTC.